A few counts support the clone carrying this T cell receptor beta chain. Its antigen is currently unknown. This sample was taken from a study of vaccination and CD4 T cells after COVID-19. The Oncomine TCR Beta short-read assay was applied to DNA of cultured CD4+ T cells. Genomic DNA was isolated from CD4+ T cells that had been cultured. TCRdb reprocessed the PCR reads with MiXCR, giving one entry per CDR3 protein. This table has some 15,000 distinct CDR3 sequences, about 40% appearing once. General study points: In convalescent patients, 304 of 307 vaccine-specific clones were spike mono-reactive.

Treatment: roughly 10-day PBMC culture with coronavirus spike peptide pools or control peptides (ViraFEST assay). Germline values: CDR1 MNHEY, CDR2 SVGEGT. V was clipped by 0 bases and J by 7 bases, with 9 bases between them. The length of the CDR3 is 13 residues. The sequenced material came from cultured CD4+ T cells from blood. This TCR derives from a human donor with COVID-19. This chain joins TRBV6-2 or TRBV6-3 and TRBJ2-5; D gene ambiguous. CDR3 DNA sequence: TGTGCCAGCAGTTACTCATTTGGCGTGACCCAGTACTTC. Translated, it gives CASSYSFGVTQYF.